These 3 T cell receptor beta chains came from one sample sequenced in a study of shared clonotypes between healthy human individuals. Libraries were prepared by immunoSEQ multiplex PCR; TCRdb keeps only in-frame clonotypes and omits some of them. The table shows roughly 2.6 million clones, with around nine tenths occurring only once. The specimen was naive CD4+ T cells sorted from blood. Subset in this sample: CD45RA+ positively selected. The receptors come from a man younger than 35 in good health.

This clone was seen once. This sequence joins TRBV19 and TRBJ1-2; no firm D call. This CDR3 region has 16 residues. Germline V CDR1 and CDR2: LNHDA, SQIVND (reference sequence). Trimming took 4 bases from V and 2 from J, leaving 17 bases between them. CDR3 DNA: TGTGCCAGTAGTAACGGACGTCCGCGAGGGAACTATGGCTACACCTTC. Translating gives CASSNGRPRGNYGYTF.

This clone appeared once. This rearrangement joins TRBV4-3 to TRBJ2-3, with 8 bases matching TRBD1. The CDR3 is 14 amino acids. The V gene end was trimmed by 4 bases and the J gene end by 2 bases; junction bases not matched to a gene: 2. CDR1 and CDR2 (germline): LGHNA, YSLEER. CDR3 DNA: TGCGCCAGCAGCCCGACAGGGGTCACAGATACGCAGTATTTT. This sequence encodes CASSPTGVTDTQYF.

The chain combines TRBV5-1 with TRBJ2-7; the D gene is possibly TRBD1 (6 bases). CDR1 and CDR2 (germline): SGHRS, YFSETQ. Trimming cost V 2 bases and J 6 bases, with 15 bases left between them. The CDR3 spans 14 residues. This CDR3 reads CASSFQTGTGEQYF. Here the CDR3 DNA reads TGCGCCAGCAGCTTCCAAACAGGGACCGGCGAGCAGTACTTC.